This is a list of T cell receptor beta chains from one sample in a study of blood T cell repertoires in COVID-19. Assay used: immunoSEQ multiplex PCR; TCRdb lists only in-frame clones, some missing. The top ten clones hold about 8.1% of a sample with fewer than 200,000 clones, about 82% of them seen once. Sequenced material: peripheral blood. These receptors came from a woman older than 75 with COVID-19, enrolled during active disease. Both conserved end residues are part of each CDR3. A D gene is named only where the DNA matches it firmly. Expanded clones get a size class; other rows say once, few or many, or leave the size out.

D gene,clone size,J gene,V gene,CDR3 protein,CDR3 DNA
TRBD2,once,TRBJ2-5,TRBV5-4,CASSLWGGETQYF,TGTGCCAGCAGCTTGTGGGGGGGAGAGACCCAGTACTTC
-,-,TRBJ1-2,TRBV19,CASSILDGYGYTF,TGTGCCAGTAGTATCCTCGACGGGTATGGCTACACCTTC
TRBD1,-,TRBJ2-7,TRBV5-1,CASSLGPPGTATYEQYF,TGCGCCAGCAGCTTAGGACCCCCTGGGACAGCAACCTACGAGCAGTACTTC
-,-,TRBJ1-1,TRBV15,CATSRAGWMNTEAFF,TGTGCCACCAGCAGAGCAGGGTGGATGAACACTGAAGCTTTCTTT
TRBD1,once,TRBJ2-2,TRBV9,CASSPGQGHTGELFF,TGTGCCAGCAGCCCGGGACAGGGTCACACCGGGGAGCTGTTTTTT
TRBD1,-,TRBJ1-4,TRBV28,CASIGQGREKLFF,TGTGCCAGCATCGGACAGGGGAGGGAAAAACTGTTTTTT
TRBD1,-,TRBJ2-5,TRBV9,CASSVSTETGGLETQYF,TGTGCCAGCAGCGTTAGTACCGAGACAGGGGGGTTAGAGACCCAGTACTTC
-,once,TRBJ2-7,TRBV5-1,CASSFSGSSYEQYF,TGCGCCAGCAGCTTTTCGGGAAGCTCCTACGAGCAGTACTTC
TRBD1,-,TRBJ2-7,TRBV6-1,CASSALPGQMNYEQYF,TGTGCCAGCAGTGCCTTACCGGGACAGATGAACTACGAGCAGTACTTC
-,-,TRBJ1-4,TRBV9,CASSVLGGGTNEKLFF,TGTGCCAGCAGCGTCTTGGGTGGGGGGACTAATGAAAAACTGTTTTTT
-,-,TRBJ1-1,TRBV11-2,CASSANSGEITEAFF,TGTGCCAGCAGTGCTAACTCGGGGGAGATCACTGAAGCTTTCTTT
-,few,TRBJ2-5,TRBV6-5,CASRSDRETQYF,TGTGCCAGCAGATCGGACAGAGAGACCCAGTACTTC
-,-,TRBJ1-2,TRBV6-1,CASSESVPYGYTF,TGTGCCAGCAGTGAGTCCGTCCCCTATGGCTACACCTTC
TRBD1,-,TRBJ2-1,TRBV3-1/TRBV3-2,CASRVGQSYNEQFF,TGTGCCAGCAGGGTGGGACAGAGCTACAATGAGCAGTTCTTC
TRBD1,once,TRBJ1-6,TRBV6-5,CASSSVLGQGSSPLHF,TGTGCCAGCAGTTCCGTTCTGGGACAGGGATCGTCACCCCTCCACTTT